This is a list of T cell receptor beta chains from one sample in a study of vaccination effects on CD4 cells after COVID-19. Their recognized antigens are unknown. Sequencing used immunoSEQ multiplex PCR; TCRdb keeps in-frame clones, though not all of them. Altogether around 60,000 clones are present, approximately 76% being singletons, with the ten largest covering 2.5% to 3%. Sample: CD4+ T cells from PBMCs cultured with HCoV-NL63 spike peptides, taken before COVID-19 vaccination. The receptors shown here come from a human donor who received a COVID-19 vaccine. CDR3s include the opening cysteine and the closing phenylalanine or tryptophan. The order of the fields is clone size, J gene, D gene, V gene, CDR3 DNA, CDR3 protein. The D gene is left open where the match is weak. Expanded clones are given a class, and other clones once, few, many or no size at all.

>.|TRBJ2-5|.|TRBV4-1
TGCGCCAGCAGCCAAGTAGGGGGGGCGACGACCGAGACCCAGTACTTC
CASSQVGGATTETQYF
>.|TRBJ2-6|.|TRBV5-1
TGCGCCAGCAGCTTGGCCGGGATCAACGTCCTGACTTTC
CASSLAGINVLTF
>few|TRBJ1-1|.|TRBV5-1
TGCGCCAGCAGCCAGAGTGGGTATACGAACACTGAAGCTTTCTTT
CASSQSGYTNTEAFF
>.|TRBJ2-3|.|TRBV6-2/TRBV6-3
TGTGCCAGCAGTTTTCGTATAACAGATACGCAGTATTTT
CASSFRITDTQYF
>.|TRBJ2-2|.|TRBV24-1
TGTGCCACCAGTGAAAACACCGGGGAGCTGTTTTTT
CATSENTGELFF
>.|TRBJ2-4|TRBD2|TRBV5-1
TGCGCCAGCAGCTTACCGGGACTAGCAGCCAAAAACATTCAGTACTTC
CASSLPGLAAKNIQYF
>.|TRBJ1-5|TRBD1|TRBV18
TGTGCCAGCTCACCGACAGGGAGCTATGATCAGCCCCAGCATTTT
CASSPTGSYDQPQHF
>.|TRBJ1-2|TRBD1|TRBV12-3/TRBV12-4
TGTGCCAGCAGTTCCGATAGGGGGCTCGGCTACACCTTC
CASSSDRGLGYTF
>once|TRBJ2-5|TRBD2|TRBV2
TGTGCCAGCAGTGAAGCGCTTGGGACTAGCGGGGGTGAGACCCAGTACTTC
CASSEALGTSGGETQYF
>once|TRBJ1-5|.|TRBV7-2
TGTGCCAGCAGCTTGACAACGGGGATTGATCAGCCCCAGCATTTT
CASSLTTGIDQPQHF
>.|TRBJ1-3|.|TRBV12-3/TRBV12-4
TGTGCCAGCGGGGGAAACACCATATATTTT
CASGGNTIYF
>.|TRBJ2-5|.|TRBV21-1
TGTGCCAGCAGCACAAACATCCTAGGGGGGGAGACCCAGTACTTC
CASSTNILGGETQYF
>.|TRBJ2-4|TRBD1|TRBV12-5
TGTGCTAGTGGTTTGACTCCGACAGGGTCCAAAAACATTCAGTACTTC
CASGLTPTGSKNIQYF
>.|TRBJ1-5|.|TRBV5-1
TGCGCCAGCAGCTTTCTGGGCGGTCAGCCCCAGCATTTT
CASSFLGGQPQHF
>.|TRBJ1-2|.|TRBV4-1
TGCGCCAGCAGCCAGGGGGTCAGGGGCTACACCTTC
CASSQGVRGYTF
>once|TRBJ2-5|TRBD1|TRBV7-9
TGTGCCAGCGCACAGGGGGCGGAAGAGACCCAGTACTTC
CASAQGAEETQYF
>.|TRBJ1-6|.|TRBV30
TGTGCCTGGAGTGACAGATTAACCTATAATTCACCCCTCCACTTT
CAWSDRLTYNSPLHF
>.|TRBJ2-5|.|TRBV7-9
TGTGCCAGCAGCTTAGCCGGGCGAGAGACCCAGTACTTC
CASSLAGRETQYF
>few|TRBJ1-3|.|TRBV7-2
TGTGCCAGCAGCTTAAACCCCGCGCCTGGAAACACCATATATTTT
CASSLNPAPGNTIYF
>few|TRBJ1-1|.|TRBV7-2
TGTGCCAGCAGCTTAGCGGGGGCCACTGAAGCTTTCTTT
CASSLAGATEAFF
>.|TRBJ2-5|TRBD1|TRBV29-1
TGCAGCGTTGGGGCAGGGGGAGAGACCCAGTACTTC
CSVGAGGETQYF
>.|TRBJ2-6|.|TRBV27
TGTGCCAGCAGTTTATTAAGGGCTGGGGCCAACGTCCTGACTTTC
CASSLLRAGANVLTF
>few|TRBJ1-1|.|TRBV6-5
TGTGCCAGCAGTTATGGGACGGGGAACACTGAAGCTTTCTTT
CASSYGTGNTEAFF
>.|TRBJ2-3|TRBD2|TRBV3-1/TRBV3-2
TGTGCCAGCAGCCAAACCCGACTAGCGGGGTCCCCCACAGATACGCAGTATTTT
CASSQTRLAGSPTDTQYF
>.|TRBJ2-5|.|TRBV15
TGTGCCACCAGCAGAGATCAGGGACAAGAGACCCAGTACTTC
CATSRDQGQETQYF
>once|TRBJ1-1|.|TRBV3-1/TRBV3-2
TGTGCCAGCAGCCGGGGCACTGAAGCTTTCTTT
CASSRGTEAFF
>.|TRBJ2-1|TRBD1|TRBV5-1
TGCGCCAGCAGCCCGGGACAGAACAATGAGCAGTTCTTC
CASSPGQNNEQFF
>.|TRBJ2-3|TRBD2|TRBV10-3
TGTGCCATCAGTGGACCTGGGACTAGCGGGCCCGGTGGTACGCAGTATTTT
CAISGPGTSGPGGTQYF
>few|TRBJ2-3|.|TRBV7-2
TGTGCCAGCAGCTCCATACCAGATACGCAGTATTTT
CASSSIPDTQYF
>.|TRBJ1-4|.|TRBV5-1
TGCGCCAGCAGCTTGGGACGGCCAACTAATGAAAAACTGTTTTTT
CASSLGRPTNEKLFF
>.|TRBJ2-3|.|TRBV12-5
TGTGCTAGTGGCTCGGGCCTTCCCACAGATACGCAGTATTTT
CASGSGLPTDTQYF
>.|TRBJ1-1|TRBD1|TRBV24-1
TGTGCCACCAGTGATCGGACAGGGACTTCTGAAGCTTTCTTT
CATSDRTGTSEAFF
>.|TRBJ1-2|.|TRBV7-9
TGTGCCAGCAGCTTAGGGTGGGACCTCCATAACTATGGCTACACCTTC
CASSLGWDLHNYGYTF
>.|TRBJ2-3|.|TRBV6-2/TRBV6-3
TGTGCCAGCAGTTACTCGTTCCTCACAGATACGCAGTATTTT
CASSYSFLTDTQYF
>.|TRBJ2-3|TRBD2|TRBV2
TGTGCCAGCACCGACGACGGACTAGGCACAGATACGCAGTATTTT
CASTDDGLGTDTQYF
>.|TRBJ2-5|TRBD2|TRBV7-3
TGTGCCAGCAGCCCTAAACCGGGACTATCAGGAGAGACCCAGTACTTC
CASSPKPGLSGETQYF
>.|TRBJ2-3|.|TRBV5-3
TGTGCCAGAAGACCGTCCGCAGATACGCAGTATTTT
CARRPSADTQYF
>.|TRBJ2-5|TRBD2|TRBV6-5
TGTGCCAGCAGTTACGACTTCGGGGGGGGAGAGACCCAGTACTTC
CASSYDFGGGETQYF
>once|TRBJ2-5|TRBD2|TRBV2
TGTGCCGGGGGACTAGCCTTCCAAGAGACCCAGTACTTC
CAGGLAFQETQYF
>few|TRBJ1-2|TRBD1|TRBV5-1
TGCGCCAGCAGCTTGACAGGGGCTAACTATGGCTACACCTTC
CASSLTGANYGYTF
>.|TRBJ1-2|.|TRBV20-1
TGCAGTGCTAGTCAGGGTCAGGGAAACTATGGCTACACCTTC
CSASQGQGNYGYTF
>.|TRBJ1-1|.|TRBV19
TGTGCCAGTAGTCCACAGGGAGGCACTGAAGCTTTCTTT
CASSPQGGTEAFF
>.|TRBJ2-2|.|TRBV5-5
TGTGCCAGCAGCTTGGAAGCCAGGGGAGGTACCGGGGAGCTGTTTTTT
CASSLEARGGTGELFF
>.|TRBJ1-2|.|TRBV14
TGTGCCAGCACCAGGCCAGTCCTCCAGGGCTATGGCTACACCTTC
CASTRPVLQGYGYTF
>.|TRBJ2-1|TRBD2|TRBV2
TGTGCCAGCAGAGAGCGGGGGTCGTACAATGAGCAGTTCTTC
CASRERGSYNEQFF
>.|TRBJ1-2|TRBD1|TRBV6-6
TGTGCCAGCAGTGCGACAGGGGGTAGTGGCTACACCTTC
CASSATGGSGYTF
>.|TRBJ1-1|TRBD1|TRBV5-4
TGTCCTTTTTGCACACAGGGGATGAACACTGAAGCTTTCTTT
CPFCTQGMNTEAFF
>.|TRBJ2-1|.|TRBV7-8
TGTGCCAGCAGCGAAGACTACGCGGACCATGAGCAGTTCTTC
CASSEDYADHEQFF
>few|TRBJ2-1|TRBD1|TRBV29-1
TGCAGCGTTCGACAGGGGACCTACAATGAGCAGTTCTTC
CSVRQGTYNEQFF
>.|TRBJ1-4|.|TRBV7-8
TGTGCCAGCAGCTCCGAACGTTTCGTTAATGAAAAACTGTTTTTT
CASSSERFVNEKLFF
>.|TRBJ2-2|.|TRBV18
TGTGCCAGCTCACGCCGGGACACCGGACGCACCGGGGAGCTGTTTTTT
CASSRRDTGRTGELFF
>.|TRBJ2-1|TRBD2|TRBV10-3
TGTGCCATCAGGGGTTTCGGCGGGGGGGCCGCCAATGAGCAGTTCTTC
CAIRGFGGGAANEQFF
>.|TRBJ2-5|.|TRBV28
TGTGCCAGCAGTTTAAGGCAGGGGCGGGTCCAAGAGACCCAGTACTTC
CASSLRQGRVQETQYF
>.|TRBJ2-5|.|TRBV5-1
TGCGCCAGCAGCTTGGGGCAGGGATTCCAAGAGACCCAGTACTTC
CASSLGQGFQETQYF
>.|TRBJ2-3|.|TRBV4-1
TGCGCCAGCAGCCAAGTAGCACCGGCCCCTGGGCAGTATTTT
CASSQVAPAPGQYF
>.|TRBJ1-2|TRBD1|TRBV19
TGTGCCAGTAGCCCTACAGGGGGCGCCCGTAACGTCTATGGCTACACCTTC
CASSPTGGARNVYGYTF
>few|TRBJ1-1|.|TRBV6-4
TGTGCCAGCAGCCTAGACAGGATCGGGAACACTGAAGCTTTCTTT
CASSLDRIGNTEAFF
>few|TRBJ1-1|TRBD1|TRBV7-8
TGTGCCAGCAGCTTAGGGTGGACAGGGAACACTGAAGCTTTCTTT
CASSLGWTGNTEAFF
>.|TRBJ1-6|.|TRBV11-2
TGTGCCAGCAGCTTAGCAGGGATGATTCCACCCCTCCACTTT
CASSLAGMIPPLHF
>.|TRBJ1-3|TRBD1|TRBV19
TGTGCCAGTACTAAACCCGGGACAGGGGTAGGAAACACCATATATTTT
CASTKPGTGVGNTIYF